This T cell receptor beta chain was observed in a study of blood T cell repertoires in COVID-19. The CDR3 has 14 amino acids. Germline lookup yields CDR1 SNHLY and CDR2 FYNNEI. With V trimmed by 1 base and J by 6 bases, 4 bases remained unmatched. Participants came from roughly 25 US areas, aged about 18 to 95 years. In the authors' workflow: Reference gene primer amplification in the assay estimated nucleated cell counts. The method was immunoSEQ multiplex PCR; TCRdb's version includes in-frame clones alone and lacks a portion of them. That table supplies the V and J calls and clone size; D and trimming were determined from the DNA. The sample shows 360,000 or so clones, over 80% of them seen only once.

Material for sequencing was PBMCs or T cells enriched from blood (not recorded which). The clonotype was recovered from a woman between 45 and 60 years old who had recovered from COVID-19. This chain uses TRBV2 with TRBJ1-2, with 8 bases aligning to TRBD1. CDR3 loop: CASSEGRGHDGYTF. In DNA form, the CDR3 reads TGTGCCAGCAGTGAAGGCAGGGGGCACGATGGCTACACCTTC.